This TCR beta chain appears in the sequencing data of a study of monozygotic twins with inflammatory bowel disease. Overall study results and limits: Whether twins were concordant or discordant made no difference to repertoire similarity, possibly from limited power.

TCRdb reprocessed the 5' RACE reads and keeps a single row for each CDR3 protein, giving no DNA. The sample data list fewer than 450,000 distinct CDR3 sequences. Germline assignment: CDR1 DFQATT and CDR2 SNEGSKA (reference sequence). The CDR3 is 14 amino acids. A remark on this clonotype: Antigen: not known.

Sequencing was done on a sample of blood. The origin of this receptor is a human donor with ulcerative colitis or Crohn's disease, or a healthy co-twin of an affected twin (not recorded which). V and J are TRBV20-1 and TRBJ1-1; TCRdb's D call, TRBD1, is unchecked because there is no DNA. The CDR3 spells CSAGRGTVGTEAFF.